This TCR beta chain was retrieved from a study of PD-1 blockade in classical Hodgkin lymphoma. Sequencing was performed with immunoSEQ multiplex PCR; in TCRdb, only in-frame clones are kept and a portion is missing. The sample lists approximately 34,000 clones; less than 85% were seen once. Every one of the patients relapsed after autologous stem cell transplantation (brentuximab vedotin exposure was variable). This clone was seen many times. Its antigen is not identified. Other DNA sequences of this sample code for an identical CDR3. Points from the study as a whole: Only CD4+ TCR diversity, not CD8+, had risen significantly by C4D1.

The sample here was peripheral blood mononuclear cells (PBMCs), taken before the second cycle of nivolumab. The sequence came from a human donor with classical Hodgkin lymphoma.

The CDR3 DNA sequence: TGTGCCAGCTCACCGACCAGAGGAACAGGTGAAGCTTTCTTT. Translation gives CASSPTRGTGEAFF. V usage is TRBV18 and J usage is TRBJ1-1, with D maybe TRBD1 (5 bases). Trimming pared 3 bases from V and 7 bases from J, leaving 15 bases between. The V gene's germline CDR1 is KGHSH and CDR2 LQKENI. There are 14 residues in the CDR3. The full variable domain, rest sourced from reference TRBV18 and TRBJ1-1, is NAGVMQNPRHLVRRRGQEARLRCSPMKGHSHVYWYRQLPEEGLKFMVYLQKENIIDESGMPKERFSAEFPKEGPSILRIQQVVRGDSAAYFCASSPTRGTGEAFFGQGTRLTVV.